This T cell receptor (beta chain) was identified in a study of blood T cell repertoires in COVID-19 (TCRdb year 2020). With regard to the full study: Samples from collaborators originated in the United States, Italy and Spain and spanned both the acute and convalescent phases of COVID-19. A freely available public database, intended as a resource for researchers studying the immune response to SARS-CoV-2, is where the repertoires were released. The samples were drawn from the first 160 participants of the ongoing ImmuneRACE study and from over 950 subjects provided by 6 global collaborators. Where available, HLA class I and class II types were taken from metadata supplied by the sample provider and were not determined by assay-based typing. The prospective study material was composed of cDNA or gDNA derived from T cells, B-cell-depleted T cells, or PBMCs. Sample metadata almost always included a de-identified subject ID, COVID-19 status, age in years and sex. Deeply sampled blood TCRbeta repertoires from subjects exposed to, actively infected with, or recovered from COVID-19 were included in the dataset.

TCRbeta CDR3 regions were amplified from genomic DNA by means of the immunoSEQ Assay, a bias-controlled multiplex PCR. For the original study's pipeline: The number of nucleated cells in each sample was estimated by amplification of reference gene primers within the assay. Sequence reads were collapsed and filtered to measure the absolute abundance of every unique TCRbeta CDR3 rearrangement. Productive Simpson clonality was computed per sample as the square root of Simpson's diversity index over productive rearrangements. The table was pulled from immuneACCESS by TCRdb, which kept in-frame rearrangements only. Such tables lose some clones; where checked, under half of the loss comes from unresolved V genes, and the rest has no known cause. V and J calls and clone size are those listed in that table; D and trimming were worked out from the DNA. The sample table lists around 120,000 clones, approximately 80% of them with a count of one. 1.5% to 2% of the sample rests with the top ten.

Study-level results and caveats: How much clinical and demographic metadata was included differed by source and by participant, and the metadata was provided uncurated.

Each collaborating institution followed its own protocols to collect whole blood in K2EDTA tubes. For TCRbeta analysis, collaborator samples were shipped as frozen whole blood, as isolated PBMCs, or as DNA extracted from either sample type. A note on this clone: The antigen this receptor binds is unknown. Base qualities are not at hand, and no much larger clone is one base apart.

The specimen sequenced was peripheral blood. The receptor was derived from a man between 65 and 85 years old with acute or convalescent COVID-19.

CDR3 region: CASSQGQGGYEQYF. The nucleotides read TGTGCCAGCAGTCAGGGACAGGGGGGCTACGAGCAGTACTTC. Recombination linked TRBV7-9 to TRBJ2-7, and 11 bases in between align with TRBD1. Here V drops 6 bases and J drops 3 bases, and the junction holds 4 bases not matched to any gene. The CDR1 and CDR2 encoded by the germline V gene (reference sequence) are SEHNR and FQNEAQ. The CDR3 numbers 14 residues from cysteine through phenylalanine. The read is trimmed to its CDR3 DNA, 42 bases read in frame from base 1.